This T cell receptor (beta chain) is from a study of cytomegalovirus exposure and HLA in healthy donors. The CDR3 runs 15 residues. Trimming removed 2 bases at V and 7 bases at J, with 14 bases between. Germline CDR1 is SEHNR and CDR2 is FQNEAQ (reference sequence). The PCR used 60 Vbeta and 13 Jbeta primers. Libraries were prepared by immunoSEQ multiplex PCR; TCRdb keeps only in-frame clonotypes and omits some of them. The sample lists around 130,000 clones; 70% to 80% were seen once. The material sequenced was PBMCs. This sequence joins TRBV7-9 and TRBJ1-4, with D unclear. The TCR was taken from a woman aged 45-60 years in good health and CMV-seronegative. For the CDR3, the DNA is TGTGCCAGCAGCTTAAGAACCCGGAGGAGTGAAAAACTGTTTTTT. As protein: CASSLRTRRSEKLFF.